The clone carrying this T cell receptor beta chain was counted ten times or more. Its antigen is unknown. The entry originates in a study of metastatic and nonmetastatic thyroid tumors. Trimming took 5 bases from V and 7 from J, leaving 9 bases between them. There are 11 residues in the CDR3. The germline CDR1 and CDR2 sequences are DFQATT and SNEGSKA (reference sequence). All patients were untreated before thyroid surgery. Study-wide results and caveats: Significantly greater TCR beta diversity was reportedly found in malignant thyroid tumors than in benign nodules (in blood and tumor).

As handled by the study authors: Construction of a distant-metastasis classifier for papillary thyroid cancer relied on CDR3 differences across clinicopathological groups. TCRdb reanalyzed the PCR reads via MiXCR. The V and J calls and clone size come from TCRdb's table, not from the authors' own analysis. The data show about 31,000 clones, with under 20% seen just once and about 10% held by the top ten. Input material: blood. The sequence was obtained from a female donor with papillary thyroid cancer or a benign thyroid nodule (not recorded which). Some clones in this sample may be carry-over from other donors' samples. The V call is TRBV20-1, the J call TRBJ2-4; D is undetermined. The DNA for the CDR3 is TGCAGTGCTCCTCAGCCTAACATTCAGTACTTC. Protein: CSAPQPNIQYF.